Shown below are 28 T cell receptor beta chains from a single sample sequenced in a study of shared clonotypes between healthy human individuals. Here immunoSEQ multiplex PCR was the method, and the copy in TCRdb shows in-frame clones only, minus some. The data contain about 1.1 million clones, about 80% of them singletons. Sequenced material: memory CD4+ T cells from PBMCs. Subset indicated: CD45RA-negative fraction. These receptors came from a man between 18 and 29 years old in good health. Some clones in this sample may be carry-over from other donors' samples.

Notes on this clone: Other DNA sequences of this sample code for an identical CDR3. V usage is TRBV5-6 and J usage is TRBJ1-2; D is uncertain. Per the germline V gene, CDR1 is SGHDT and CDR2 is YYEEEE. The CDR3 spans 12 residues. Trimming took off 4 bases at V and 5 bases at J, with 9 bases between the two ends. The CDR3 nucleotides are TGTGCCAGCAGCCTTCGGGAGTATGGCTACACCTTC. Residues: CASSLREYGYTF. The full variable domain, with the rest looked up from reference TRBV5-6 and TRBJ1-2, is DAGVTQSPTHLIKTRGQQVTLRCSPKSGHDTVSWYQQALGQGPQFIFQYYEEEERQRGNFPDRFSGHQFPNYSSELNVNALLLGDSALYLCASSLREYGYTFGSGTRLTVV.

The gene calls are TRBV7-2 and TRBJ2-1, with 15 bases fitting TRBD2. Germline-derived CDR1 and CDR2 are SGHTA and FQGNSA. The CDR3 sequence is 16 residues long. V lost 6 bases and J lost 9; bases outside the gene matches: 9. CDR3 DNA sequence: TGTGCCAGCAGTAGGAGGACTAGCGGGAGGGCCTCTGAGCAGTTCTTC. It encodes CASSRRTSGRASEQFF.

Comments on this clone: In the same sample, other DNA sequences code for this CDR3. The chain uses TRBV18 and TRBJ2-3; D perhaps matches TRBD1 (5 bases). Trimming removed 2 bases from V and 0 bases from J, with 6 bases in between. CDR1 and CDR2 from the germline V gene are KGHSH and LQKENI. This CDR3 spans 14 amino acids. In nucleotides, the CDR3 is TGTGCCAGCTCACCAAGGGGAAGCACAGATACGCAGTATTTT. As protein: CASSPRGSTDTQYF. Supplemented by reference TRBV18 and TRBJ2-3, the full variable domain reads NAGVMQNPRHLVRRRGQEARLRCSPMKGHSHVYWYRQLPEEGLKFMVYLQKENIIDESGMPKERFSAEFPKEGPSILRIQQVVRGDSAAYFCASSPRGSTDTQYFGPGTRLTVL.

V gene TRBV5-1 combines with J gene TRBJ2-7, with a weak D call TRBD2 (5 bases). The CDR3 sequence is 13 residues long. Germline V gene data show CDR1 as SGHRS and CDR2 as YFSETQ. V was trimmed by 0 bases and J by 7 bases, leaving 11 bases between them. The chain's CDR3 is CASSLEAGGEQYF. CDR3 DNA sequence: TGCGCCAGCAGCTTGGAGGCGGGCGGGGAGCAGTACTTC. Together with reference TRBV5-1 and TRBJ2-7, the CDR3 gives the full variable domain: KAGVTQTPRYLIKTRGQQVTLSCSPISGHRSVSWYQQTPGQGLQFLFEYFSETQRNKGNFPGRFSGRQFSNSRSEMNVSTLELGDSALYLCASSLEAGGEQYFGPGTRLTVT.

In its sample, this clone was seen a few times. As DNA, the CDR3 is TGTGCCAGCAGCCCACGGGGACTAGTTCACAATGAGCAGTTCTTC. It codes for CASSPRGLVHNEQFF. The rearrangement uses TRBV7-8 and TRBJ2-1; TRBD2 agrees at 8 bases. The J segment lost 5 bases and the V segment lost 5 bases, leaving 8 bases of the junction unmatched. This CDR3 contains 15 residues. Looked up from germline, CDR1 is SGHVS and CDR2 is FQNEAQ.

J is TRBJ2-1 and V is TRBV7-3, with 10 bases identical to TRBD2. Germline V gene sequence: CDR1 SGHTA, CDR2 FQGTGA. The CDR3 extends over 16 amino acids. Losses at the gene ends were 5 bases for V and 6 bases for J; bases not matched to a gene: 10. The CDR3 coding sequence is TGTGCCAGCAGCCCAGGTGCACTAGCGGGAAGCAATGAGCAGTTCTTC. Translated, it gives CASSPGALAGSNEQFF. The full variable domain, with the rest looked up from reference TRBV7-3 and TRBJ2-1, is GAGVSQTPSNKVTEKGKYVELRCDPISGHTALYWYRQSLGQGPEFLIYFQGTGAADDSGLPNDRFFAVRPEGSVSTLKIQRTERGDSAVYLCASSPGALAGSNEQFFGPGTRLTVL.

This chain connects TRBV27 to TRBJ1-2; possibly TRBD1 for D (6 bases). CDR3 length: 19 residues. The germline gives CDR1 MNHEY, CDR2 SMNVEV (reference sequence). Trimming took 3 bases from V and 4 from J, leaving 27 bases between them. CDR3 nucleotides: TGTGCCAGCAGTTTTGTTGGGGGCGCGTTTATGGGTTTGGGCTATGGCTACACCTTC. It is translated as CASSFVGGAFMGLGYGYTF.

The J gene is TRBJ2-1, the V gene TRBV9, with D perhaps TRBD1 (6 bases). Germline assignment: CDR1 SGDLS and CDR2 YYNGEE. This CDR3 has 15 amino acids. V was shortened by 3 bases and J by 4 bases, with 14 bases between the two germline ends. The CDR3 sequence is CASSAAGTQYNEQFF. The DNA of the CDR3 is TGTGCCAGCAGCGCGGCCGGGACACAGTACAATGAGCAGTTCTTC.

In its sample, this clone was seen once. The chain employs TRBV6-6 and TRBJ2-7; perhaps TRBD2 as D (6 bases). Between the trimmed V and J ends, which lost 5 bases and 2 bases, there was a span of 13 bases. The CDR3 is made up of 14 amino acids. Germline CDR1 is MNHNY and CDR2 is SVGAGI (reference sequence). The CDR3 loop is CASSPSSATYEQYF. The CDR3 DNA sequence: TGTGCCAGCAGTCCCTCTAGCGCTACCTACGAGCAGTACTTC.

CDR3 nucleotide sequence: TGTGCCAGCTCACCACCGCGGTCAAACACAGATACGCAGTATTTT. Protein sequence: CASSPPRSNTDTQYF. The V gene is TRBV18, the J gene TRBJ2-3; no clear D gene. CDR1 is KGHSH, CDR2 LQKENI, per germline. CDR3 length: 15 residues. Trimming removed 0 bases from V and 2 bases from J, with 9 bases in between.

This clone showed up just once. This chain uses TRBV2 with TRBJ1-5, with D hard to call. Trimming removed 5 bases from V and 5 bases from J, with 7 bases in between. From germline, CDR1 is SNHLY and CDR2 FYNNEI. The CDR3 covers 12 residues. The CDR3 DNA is TGTGCCAGCAGTCTAAGAGATCAGCCCCAGCATTTT. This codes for CASSLRDQPQHF. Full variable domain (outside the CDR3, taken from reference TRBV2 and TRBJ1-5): EPEVTQTPSHQVTQMGQEVILRCVPISNHLYFYWYRQILGQKVEFLVSFYNNEISEKSEIFDDQFSVERPDGSNFTLKIRSTKLEDSAMYFCASSLRDQPQHFGDGTRLSIL.

The CDR3 DNA reads TGCAGCGTCGACAGGGGGCTCGACGAGCAGTACTTC. Amino acids: CSVDRGLDEQYF. The V call is TRBV29-1, the J call TRBJ2-7; 10 bases are a match to TRBD1. This CDR3 has 12 residues. The germline V gene encodes CDR1 SQVTM and CDR2 ANQGSEA. The trim removed 6 bases at V and 5 bases at J, leaving 4 bases unmatched.

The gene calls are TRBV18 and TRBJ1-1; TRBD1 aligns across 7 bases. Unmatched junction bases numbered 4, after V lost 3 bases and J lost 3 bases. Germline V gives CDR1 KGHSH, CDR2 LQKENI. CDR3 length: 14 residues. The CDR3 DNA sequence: TGTGCCAGCTCACCTTCGACAGGGTACACTGAAGCTTTCTTT. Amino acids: CASSPSTGYTEAFF.

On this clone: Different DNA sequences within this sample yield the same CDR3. For the CDR3, the DNA is TGTGCCAGCAGTTACTCTATCAGCACTGAAGCTTTCTTT. This translates into CASSYSISTEAFF. V is TRBV6-6 and J is TRBJ1-1; the D is unclear. The length of the CDR3 is 13 residues. Per the germline V gene, CDR1 is MNHNY and CDR2 is SVGAGI (reference sequence). The germline V and J ends were trimmed by 0 bases and 4 bases, with 6 bases remaining between them.

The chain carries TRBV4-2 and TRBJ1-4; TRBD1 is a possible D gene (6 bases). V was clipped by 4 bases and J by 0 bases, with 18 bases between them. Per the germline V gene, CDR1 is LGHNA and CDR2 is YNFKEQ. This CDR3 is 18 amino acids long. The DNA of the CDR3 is TGTGCCAGCAGCCCGTCGGGACCGAGGGACACAACTAATGAAAAACTGTTTTTT. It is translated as CASSPSGPRDTTNEKLFF.

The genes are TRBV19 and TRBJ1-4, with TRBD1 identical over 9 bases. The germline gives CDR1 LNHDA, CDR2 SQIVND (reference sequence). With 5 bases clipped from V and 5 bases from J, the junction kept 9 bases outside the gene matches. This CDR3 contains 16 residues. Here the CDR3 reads CASSPGTGGANEKLFF. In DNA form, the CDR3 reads TGTGCCAGTAGTCCTGGTACAGGGGGCGCGAATGAAAAACTGTTTTTT.

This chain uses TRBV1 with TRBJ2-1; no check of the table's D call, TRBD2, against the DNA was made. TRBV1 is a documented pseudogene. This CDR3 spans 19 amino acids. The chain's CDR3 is CTSSPGLAGARYWNNEQFF. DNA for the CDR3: TGCACCAGCAGCCCGGGACTAGCGGGAGCGCGGTATTGGAACAATGAGCAGTTCTTC.

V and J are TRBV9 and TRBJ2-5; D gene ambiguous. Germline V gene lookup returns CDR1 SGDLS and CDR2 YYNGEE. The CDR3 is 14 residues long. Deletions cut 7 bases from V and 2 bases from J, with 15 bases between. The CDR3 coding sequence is TGTGCCAGCTCCAAGGCGCCTAGTCAAGAGACCCAGTACTTC. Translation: CASSKAPSQETQYF.

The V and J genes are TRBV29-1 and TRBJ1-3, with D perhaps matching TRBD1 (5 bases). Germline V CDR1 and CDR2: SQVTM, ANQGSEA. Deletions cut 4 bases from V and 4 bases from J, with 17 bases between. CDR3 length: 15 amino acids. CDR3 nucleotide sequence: TGCAGCGTTGCCTGGGGACCCAGCGGAGGAAACACCATATATTTT. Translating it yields CSVAWGPSGGNTIYF.

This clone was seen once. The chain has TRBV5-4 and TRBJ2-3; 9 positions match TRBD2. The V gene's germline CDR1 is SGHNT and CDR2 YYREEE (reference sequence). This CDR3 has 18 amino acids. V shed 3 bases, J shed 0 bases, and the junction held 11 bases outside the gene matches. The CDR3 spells CASSSLAGAPSSTDTQYF. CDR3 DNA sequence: TGTGCCAGCAGCTCCTTAGCGGGAGCTCCCTCTAGCACAGATACGCAGTATTTT.

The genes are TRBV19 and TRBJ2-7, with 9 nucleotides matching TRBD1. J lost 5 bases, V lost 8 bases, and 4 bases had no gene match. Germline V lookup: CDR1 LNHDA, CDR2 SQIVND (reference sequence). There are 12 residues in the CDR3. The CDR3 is CASGDRADEQYF. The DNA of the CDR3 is TGTGCCAGTGGGGACAGGGCCGACGAGCAGTACTTC.

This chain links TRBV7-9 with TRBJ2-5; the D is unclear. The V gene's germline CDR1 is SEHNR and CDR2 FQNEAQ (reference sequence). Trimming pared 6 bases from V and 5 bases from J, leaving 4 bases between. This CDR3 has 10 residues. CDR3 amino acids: CASRAETQYF. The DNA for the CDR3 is TGTGCCAGCAGAGCGGAGACCCAGTACTTC. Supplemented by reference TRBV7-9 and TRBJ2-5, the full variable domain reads DTGVSQNPRHKITKRGQNVTFRCDPISEHNRLYWYRQTLGQGPEFLTYFQNEAQLEKSRLLSDRFSAERPKGSFSTLEIQRTEQGDSAMYLCASRAETQYFGPGTRLLVL.

CDR3 DNA: TGTGCCAGCAGCTTAAATGGCGGGGCCTCGTCCTACGAGCAGTACTTC. It codes for CASSLNGGASSYEQYF. The chain links TRBV7-2 to TRBJ2-7; TRBD2 might be the D (6 bases). Germline V gene data show CDR1 as SGHTA and CDR2 as FQGNSA. The CDR3 runs 16 residues. Trimming removed 2 bases at V and 1 base at J, with 15 bases between. Full variable domain (missing parts from reference TRBV7-2 and TRBJ2-7): GAGVSQSPSNKVTEKGKDVELRCDPISGHTALYWYRQSLGQGLEFLIYFQGNSAPDKSGLPSDRFSAERTGGSVSTLTIQRTQQEDSAVYLCASSLNGGASSYEQYFGPGTRLTVT.

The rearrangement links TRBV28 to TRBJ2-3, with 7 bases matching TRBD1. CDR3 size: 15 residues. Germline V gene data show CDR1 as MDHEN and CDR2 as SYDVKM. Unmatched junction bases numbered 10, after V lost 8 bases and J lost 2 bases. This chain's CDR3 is CASPPRTGTTDTQYF. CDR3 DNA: TGTGCCAGCCCCCCCAGGACAGGAACCACAGATACGCAGTATTTT.

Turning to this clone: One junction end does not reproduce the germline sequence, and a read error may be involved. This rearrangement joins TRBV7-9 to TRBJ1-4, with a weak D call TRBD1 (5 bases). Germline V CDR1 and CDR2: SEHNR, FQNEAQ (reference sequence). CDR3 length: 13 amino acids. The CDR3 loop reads CASSSDPLGRRIF. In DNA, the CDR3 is TGTGCCAGCAGCTCAGATCCCTTGGGACGAAGGATTTTT.

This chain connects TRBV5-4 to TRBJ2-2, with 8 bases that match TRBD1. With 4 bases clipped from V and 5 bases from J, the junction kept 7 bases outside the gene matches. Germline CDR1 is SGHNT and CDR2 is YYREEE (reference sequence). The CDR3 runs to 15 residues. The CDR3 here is CASSQDRGRTGELFF. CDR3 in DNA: TGTGCCAGCAGCCAAGACAGGGGAAGAACCGGGGAGCTGTTTTTT.

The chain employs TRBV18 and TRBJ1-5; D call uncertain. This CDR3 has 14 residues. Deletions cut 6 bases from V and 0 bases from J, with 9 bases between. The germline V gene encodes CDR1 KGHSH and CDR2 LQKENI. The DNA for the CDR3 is TGTGCCAGCTCGACCCAAGATAGCAATCAGCCCCAGCATTTT. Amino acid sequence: CASSTQDSNQPQHF. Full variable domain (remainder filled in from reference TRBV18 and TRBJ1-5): NAGVMQNPRHLVRRRGQEARLRCSPMKGHSHVYWYRQLPEEGLKFMVYLQKENIIDESGMPKERFSAEFPKEGPSILRIQQVVRGDSAAYFCASSTQDSNQPQHFGDGTRLSIL.

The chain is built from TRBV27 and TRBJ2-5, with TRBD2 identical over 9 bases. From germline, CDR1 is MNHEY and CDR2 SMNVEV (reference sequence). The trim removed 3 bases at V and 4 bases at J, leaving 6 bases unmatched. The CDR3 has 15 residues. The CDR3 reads CASSFRASGAETQYF. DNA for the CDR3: TGTGCCAGCAGTTTTCGGGCTAGCGGGGCAGAGACCCAGTACTTC.